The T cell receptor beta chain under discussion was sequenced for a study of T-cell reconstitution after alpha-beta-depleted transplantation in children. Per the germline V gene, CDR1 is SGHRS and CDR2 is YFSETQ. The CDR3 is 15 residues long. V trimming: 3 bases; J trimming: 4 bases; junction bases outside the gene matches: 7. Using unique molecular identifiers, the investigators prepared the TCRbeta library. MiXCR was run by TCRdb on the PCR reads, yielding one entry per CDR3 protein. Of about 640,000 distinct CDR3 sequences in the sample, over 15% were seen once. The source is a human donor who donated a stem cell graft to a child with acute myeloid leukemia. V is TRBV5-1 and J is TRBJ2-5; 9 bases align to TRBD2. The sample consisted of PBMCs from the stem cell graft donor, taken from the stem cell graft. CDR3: CASSSASGEGETQYF. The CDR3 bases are TGCGCCAGCAGCTCGGCTAGCGGGGAAGGAGAGACCCAGTACTTC.